The subject of this entry is one T cell receptor beta chain. These data originate in a study of T cell responses to AZD1222 COVID-19 vaccine. The germline V and J ends were trimmed by 5 bases and 2 bases, with 11 bases remaining between them. The CDR3 is 13 residues long. The germline V gene has CDR1 SGHNT and CDR2 YYREEE (reference sequence). The protocol was immunoSEQ multiplex PCR, while the TCRdb copy is restricted to in-frame clones and leaves out a portion. The table has about 94,000 clones, 85% seen once. The source of this sequence is an adult who received the AZD1222 COVID-19 vaccine. Sequencing used peripheral blood, obtained 28 days after the second AZD1222 dose. The rearrangement uses TRBV5-4 and TRBJ2-7; perhaps TRBD1 as D (6 bases). The CDR3 protein is CASSFTGTYEQYF. In DNA form, the CDR3 reads TGTGCCAGCAGTTTTACAGGGACCTACGAGCAGTACTTC.